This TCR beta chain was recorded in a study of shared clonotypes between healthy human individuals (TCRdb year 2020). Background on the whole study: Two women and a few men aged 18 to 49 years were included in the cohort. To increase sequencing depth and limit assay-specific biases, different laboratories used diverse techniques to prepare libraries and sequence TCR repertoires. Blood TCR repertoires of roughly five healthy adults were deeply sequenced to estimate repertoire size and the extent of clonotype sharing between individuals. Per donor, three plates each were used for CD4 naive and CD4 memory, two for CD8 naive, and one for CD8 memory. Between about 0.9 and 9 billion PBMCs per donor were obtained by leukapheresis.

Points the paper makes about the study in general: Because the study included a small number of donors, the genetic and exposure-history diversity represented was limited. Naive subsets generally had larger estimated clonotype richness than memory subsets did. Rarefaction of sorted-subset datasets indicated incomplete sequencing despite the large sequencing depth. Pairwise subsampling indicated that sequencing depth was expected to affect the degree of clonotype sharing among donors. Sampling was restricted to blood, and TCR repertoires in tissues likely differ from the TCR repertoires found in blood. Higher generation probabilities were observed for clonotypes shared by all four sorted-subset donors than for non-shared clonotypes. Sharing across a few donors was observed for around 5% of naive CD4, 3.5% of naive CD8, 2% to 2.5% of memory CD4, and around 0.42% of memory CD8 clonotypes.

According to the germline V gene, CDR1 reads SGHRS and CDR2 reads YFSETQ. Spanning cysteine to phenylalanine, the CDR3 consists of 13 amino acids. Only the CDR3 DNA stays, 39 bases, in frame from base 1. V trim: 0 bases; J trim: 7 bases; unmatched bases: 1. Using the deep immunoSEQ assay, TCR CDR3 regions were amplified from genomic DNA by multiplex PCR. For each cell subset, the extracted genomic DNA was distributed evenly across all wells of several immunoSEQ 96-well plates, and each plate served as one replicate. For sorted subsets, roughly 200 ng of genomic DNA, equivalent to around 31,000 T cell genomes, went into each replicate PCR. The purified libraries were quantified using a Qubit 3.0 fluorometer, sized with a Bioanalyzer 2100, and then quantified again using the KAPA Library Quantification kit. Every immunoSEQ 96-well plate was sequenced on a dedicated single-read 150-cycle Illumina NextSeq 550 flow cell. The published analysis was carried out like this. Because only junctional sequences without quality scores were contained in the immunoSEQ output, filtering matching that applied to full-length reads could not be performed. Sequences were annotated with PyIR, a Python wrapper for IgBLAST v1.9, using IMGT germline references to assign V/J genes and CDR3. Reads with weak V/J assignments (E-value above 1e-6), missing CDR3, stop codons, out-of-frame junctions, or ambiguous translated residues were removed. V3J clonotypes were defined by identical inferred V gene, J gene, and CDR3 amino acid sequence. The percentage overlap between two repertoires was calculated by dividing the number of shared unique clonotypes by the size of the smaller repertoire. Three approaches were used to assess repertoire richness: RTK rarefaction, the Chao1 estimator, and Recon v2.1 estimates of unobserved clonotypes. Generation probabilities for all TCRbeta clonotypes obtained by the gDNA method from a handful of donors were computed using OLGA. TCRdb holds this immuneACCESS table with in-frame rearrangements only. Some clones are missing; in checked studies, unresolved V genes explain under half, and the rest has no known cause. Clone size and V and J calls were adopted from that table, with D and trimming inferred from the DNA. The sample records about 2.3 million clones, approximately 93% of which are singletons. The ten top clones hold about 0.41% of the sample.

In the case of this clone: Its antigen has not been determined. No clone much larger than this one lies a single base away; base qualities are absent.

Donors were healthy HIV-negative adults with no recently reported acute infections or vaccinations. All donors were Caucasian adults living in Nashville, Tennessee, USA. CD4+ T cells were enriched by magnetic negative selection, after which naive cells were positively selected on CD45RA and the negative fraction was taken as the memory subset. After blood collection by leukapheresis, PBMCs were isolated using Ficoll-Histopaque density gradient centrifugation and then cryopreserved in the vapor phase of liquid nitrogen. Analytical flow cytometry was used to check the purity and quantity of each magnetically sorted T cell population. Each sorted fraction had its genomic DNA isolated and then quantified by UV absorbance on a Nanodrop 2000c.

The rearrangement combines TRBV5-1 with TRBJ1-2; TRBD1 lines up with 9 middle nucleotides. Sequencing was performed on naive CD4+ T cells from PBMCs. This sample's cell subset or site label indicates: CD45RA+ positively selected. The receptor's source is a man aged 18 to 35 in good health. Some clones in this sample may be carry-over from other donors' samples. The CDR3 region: CASSLGTGVGYTF. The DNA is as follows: TGCGCCAGCAGCTTGGGGACAGGGGTTGGCTACACCTTC.